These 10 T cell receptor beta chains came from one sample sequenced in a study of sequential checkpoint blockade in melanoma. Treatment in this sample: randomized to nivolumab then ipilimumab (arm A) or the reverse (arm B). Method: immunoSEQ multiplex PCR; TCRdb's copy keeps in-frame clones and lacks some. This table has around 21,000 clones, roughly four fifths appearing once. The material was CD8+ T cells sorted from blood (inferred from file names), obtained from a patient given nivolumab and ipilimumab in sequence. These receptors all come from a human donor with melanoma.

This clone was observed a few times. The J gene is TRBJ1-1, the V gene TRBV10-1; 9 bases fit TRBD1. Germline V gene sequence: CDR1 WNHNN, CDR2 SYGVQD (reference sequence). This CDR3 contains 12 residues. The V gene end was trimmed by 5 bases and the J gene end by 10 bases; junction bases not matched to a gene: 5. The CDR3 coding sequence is TGCGCCAGCAGTTTGGGGACAGGGCCAGCTTTCTTT. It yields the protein CASSLGTGPAFF.

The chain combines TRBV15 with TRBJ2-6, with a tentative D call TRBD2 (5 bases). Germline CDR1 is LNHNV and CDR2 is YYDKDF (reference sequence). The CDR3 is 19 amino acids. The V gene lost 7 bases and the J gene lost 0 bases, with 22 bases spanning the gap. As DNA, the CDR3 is TGTGCCACCACCTCGGACTCTGGCAGAATCCGCTCTGGGGCCAACGTCCTGACTTTC. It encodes CATTSDSGRIRSGANVLTF.

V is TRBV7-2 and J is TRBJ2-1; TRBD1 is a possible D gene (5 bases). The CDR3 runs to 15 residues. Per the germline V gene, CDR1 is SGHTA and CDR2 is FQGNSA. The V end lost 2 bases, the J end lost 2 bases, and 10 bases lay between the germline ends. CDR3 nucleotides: TGTGCCAGCAGCTTAAACAGGAATACCTACAATGAGCAGTTCTTC. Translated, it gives CASSLNRNTYNEQFF.

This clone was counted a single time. CDR3 residues: CASTWTQTYEQYF. The CDR3 nucleotides are TGTGCCAGCACCTGGACTCAAACCTACGAGCAGTACTTC. The chain joins TRBV6-6 to TRBJ2-7; tentatively, D is TRBD2 (5 bases). The CDR3 spans 13 residues. V was clipped by 7 bases and J by 2 bases, with 12 bases between them. Looked up from germline, CDR1 is MNHNY and CDR2 is SVGAGI (reference sequence).

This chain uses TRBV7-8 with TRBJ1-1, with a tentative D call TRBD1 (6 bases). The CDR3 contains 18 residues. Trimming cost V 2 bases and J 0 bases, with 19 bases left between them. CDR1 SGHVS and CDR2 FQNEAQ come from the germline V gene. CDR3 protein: CASSLSGEGGSLNTEAFF. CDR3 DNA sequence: TGTGCCAGCAGCTTATCTGGGGAGGGGGGGAGTCTGAACACTGAAGCTTTCTTT.

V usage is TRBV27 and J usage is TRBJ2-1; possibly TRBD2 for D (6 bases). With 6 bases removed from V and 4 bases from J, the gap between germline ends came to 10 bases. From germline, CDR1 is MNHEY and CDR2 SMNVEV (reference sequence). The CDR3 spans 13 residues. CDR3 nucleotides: TGTGCCAGCAGCACCGGGACTTACAATGAGCAGTTCTTC. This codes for CASSTGTYNEQFF.

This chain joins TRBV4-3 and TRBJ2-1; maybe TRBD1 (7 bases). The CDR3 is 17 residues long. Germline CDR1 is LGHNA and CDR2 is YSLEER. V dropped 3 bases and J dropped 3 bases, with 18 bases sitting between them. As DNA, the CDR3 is TGCGCCAGCAGCCACCCAGTTGGAGGGGGCGGCTACAATGAGCAGTTCTTC. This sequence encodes CASSHPVGGGGYNEQFF.

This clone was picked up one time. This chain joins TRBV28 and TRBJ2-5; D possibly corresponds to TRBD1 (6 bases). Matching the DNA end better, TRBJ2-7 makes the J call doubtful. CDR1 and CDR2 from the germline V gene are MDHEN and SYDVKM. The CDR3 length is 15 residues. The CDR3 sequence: CASSFGTSLSYEQYF. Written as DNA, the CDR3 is TGTGCCAGCAGTTTCGGGACATCCCTCTCCTACGAGCAGTACTTC.

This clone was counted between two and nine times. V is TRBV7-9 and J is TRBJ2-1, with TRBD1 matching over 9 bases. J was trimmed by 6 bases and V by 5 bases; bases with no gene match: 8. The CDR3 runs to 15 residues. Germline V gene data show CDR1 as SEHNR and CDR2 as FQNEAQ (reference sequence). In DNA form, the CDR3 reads TGTGCCAGCAGCACAGGACAGGGGATGAGCAATGAGCAGTTCTTC. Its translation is CASSTGQGMSNEQFF.

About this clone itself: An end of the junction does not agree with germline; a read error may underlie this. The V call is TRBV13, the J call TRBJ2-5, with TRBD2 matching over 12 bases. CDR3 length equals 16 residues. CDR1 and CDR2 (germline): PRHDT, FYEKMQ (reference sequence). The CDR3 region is CASKLAGGLLQGTQYF. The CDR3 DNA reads TGTGCCAGCAAACTAGCGGGGGGACTTCTTCAAGGGACCCAGTACTTC.